These T cell receptor beta chains were read from a single sample in a study of cytotoxic CD8 clonotypes in ibrutinib-treated CLL. Repertoires were generated with immunoSEQ multiplex PCR, while TCRdb's copy carries only in-frame clones and drops some. The sample has under 40,000 clones, approximately 45% seen once. This specimen consisted of PBMCs, obtained before ibrutinib treatment. The receptor set was obtained from a human donor with chronic lymphocytic leukemia. CDR3s include the opening cysteine and the closing phenylalanine or tryptophan. The D gene is left open where the match is weak. Clone size is not always given. Where it is, it says once, few, many or a class for expanded clones.

clone size: -; V gene: TRBV25-1; J gene: TRBJ2-7; D gene: -; CDR3 DNA: TGTGCCAGCAGGCCGACAGGTTCCTACGAGCAGTACTTC; CDR3 protein: CASRPTGSYEQYF
clone size: -; V gene: TRBV25-1; J gene: TRBJ2-3; D gene: -; CDR3 DNA: TGTGCCAGCAGTGATAGTGCCACAGATACGCAGTATTTT; CDR3 protein: CASSDSATDTQYF
clone size: -; V gene: TRBV20-1; J gene: TRBJ2-1; D gene: -; CDR3 DNA: TGCAGTGCTCCTGTAGCCAATGAGCAGTTCTTC; CDR3 protein: CSAPVANEQFF
clone size: -; V gene: TRBV15; J gene: TRBJ2-3; D gene: -; CDR3 DNA: TGTGCCACCAGCAGAGATCGGGACTCCTCCGCGGGTACGCAGTATTTT; CDR3 protein: CATSRDRDSSAGTQYF
clone size: -; V gene: TRBV9; J gene: TRBJ2-3; D gene: TRBD2; CDR3 DNA: TGTGCCAGCAGCCCGACTAGCGGGGGGGCAGTTGATACGCAGTATTTT; CDR3 protein: CASSPTSGGAVDTQYF
clone size: -; V gene: TRBV19; J gene: TRBJ2-1; D gene: -; CDR3 DNA: TGTGCCAGTAGACGGGGGAGCTCCTACAATGAGCAGTTCTTC; CDR3 protein: CASRRGSSYNEQFF
clone size: -; V gene: TRBV28; J gene: TRBJ2-7; D gene: -; CDR3 DNA: TGTGCCAGCAGGGGGGCGAGATTCTACGAGCAGTACTTC; CDR3 protein: CASRGARFYEQYF
clone size: few; V gene: TRBV7-9; J gene: TRBJ2-5; D gene: -; CDR3 DNA: TGTGCCAGCAGCTTATATACGGGGGTGGAGACCCAGTACTTC; CDR3 protein: CASSLYTGVETQYF
clone size: -; V gene: TRBV13; J gene: TRBJ2-1; D gene: -; CDR3 DNA: TGTGCCAGCAGTCGGGTGAACTGGAGAAATGAGCAGTTCTTC; CDR3 protein: CASSRVNWRNEQFF
clone size: few; V gene: TRBV4-2; J gene: TRBJ1-2; D gene: TRBD1; CDR3 DNA: TGTGCCAGCAGCCAACGGGACAGGGGGAATGGCTACACCTTC; CDR3 protein: CASSQRDRGNGYTF
clone size: few; V gene: TRBV2; J gene: TRBJ2-5; D gene: -; CDR3 DNA: TGTGCCAGCAGTGACAGGGAGGAGACCCAGTACTTC; CDR3 protein: CASSDREETQYF
clone size: -; V gene: TRBV9; J gene: TRBJ1-6; D gene: -; CDR3 DNA: TGTGCCAGCAGCGTAGTGGGGGAGGGCGGCGGTTCACCCCTCCACTTT; CDR3 protein: CASSVVGEGGGSPLHF
clone size: once; V gene: TRBV27; J gene: TRBJ1-5; D gene: -; CDR3 DNA: TGTGCCAGCAGTCGCAGGAGGGACGATAGCAATCAGCCCCAGCATTTT; CDR3 protein: CASSRRRDDSNQPQHF
clone size: -; V gene: TRBV6-1; J gene: TRBJ2-7; D gene: -; CDR3 DNA: TGTGCCAGCAGTGGGGACACGGCCTACGAGCAGTACTTC; CDR3 protein: CASSGDTAYEQYF
clone size: -; V gene: TRBV4-2; J gene: TRBJ1-2; D gene: -; CDR3 DNA: TGTGCCAGCAGCCAAGACTCCGGGGAGAATGGCTACACCTTC; CDR3 protein: CASSQDSGENGYTF
clone size: -; V gene: TRBV5-1; J gene: TRBJ1-6; D gene: -; CDR3 DNA: TGCGCCAGCAGCTTGGGTGGGGGCTCCAATTCACCCCTCCACTTT; CDR3 protein: CASSLGGGSNSPLHF
clone size: -; V gene: TRBV6-6; J gene: TRBJ1-2; D gene: -; CDR3 DNA: TGTGCCACGGAGGGGCAGGTTAACTATGGCTACACCTTC; CDR3 protein: CATEGQVNYGYTF
clone size: -; V gene: TRBV11-2; J gene: TRBJ1-6; D gene: TRBD1; CDR3 DNA: TGTGCCAGCAGCAATGACAGGGGTTGGGATCCCCTCCACTTT; CDR3 protein: CASSNDRGWDPLHF
clone size: medium-sized; V gene: TRBV27; J gene: TRBJ2-7; D gene: -; CDR3 DNA: TGTGCCAGCAGTTATGGACGGAGCTCCTACGAGCAGTACTTC; CDR3 protein: CASSYGRSSYEQYF
clone size: few; V gene: TRBV6-1; J gene: TRBJ1-5; D gene: -; CDR3 DNA: TGTGCCAGCAGAATCGAATACCTTGGGGTTCAGCCCCAGCATTTT; CDR3 protein: CASRIEYLGVQPQHF
clone size: -; V gene: TRBV19; J gene: TRBJ1-5; D gene: -; CDR3 DNA: TGTGCCAGTAACCCGGGACATAGCAATCAGCCCCAGCATTTT; CDR3 protein: CASNPGHSNQPQHF
clone size: few; V gene: TRBV6-5; J gene: TRBJ1-4; D gene: TRBD1; CDR3 DNA: TGTGCCAGCAGTCAAACAGGGGATAGGGAAAAACTGTTTTTT; CDR3 protein: CASSQTGDREKLFF
clone size: -; V gene: TRBV29-1; J gene: TRBJ2-7; D gene: -; CDR3 DNA: TGCAGCGTTGTTTGGGGGTCCCAATACGAGCAGTACTTC; CDR3 protein: CSVVWGSQYEQYF
clone size: -; V gene: TRBV2; J gene: TRBJ2-7; D gene: -; CDR3 DNA: TGTGCCAGCAAGATAAACAGGTACTACGAGCAGTACTTC; CDR3 protein: CASKINRYYEQYF
clone size: -; V gene: TRBV27; J gene: TRBJ1-2; D gene: -; CDR3 DNA: TGTGCCAGCAGTTTATCAACACGGTCGGCAACTAACTATGGCTACACCTTC; CDR3 protein: CASSLSTRSATNYGYTF
clone size: few; V gene: TRBV30; J gene: TRBJ2-7; D gene: TRBD2; CDR3 DNA: TGTGCCTGGAGTGTACTTCGCGGGGGAAGTGTGGGCAGGTCCTACGAGCAGTACTTC; CDR3 protein: CAWSVLRGGSVGRSYEQYF
clone size: -; V gene: TRBV9; J gene: TRBJ2-3; D gene: TRBD1; CDR3 DNA: TGTGCCAGCAGCACAACCCAAGGGACAGGATTAGATACGCAGTATTTT; CDR3 protein: CASSTTQGTGLDTQYF
clone size: -; V gene: TRBV9; J gene: TRBJ1-2; D gene: TRBD1; CDR3 DNA: TGTGCCAGCAGCGTAGGTCTTGTTTGGACAGGAAATAGGAATGGCTACACCTTC; CDR3 protein: CASSVGLVWTGNRNGYTF
clone size: -; V gene: TRBV6-5; J gene: TRBJ2-5; D gene: -; CDR3 DNA: TGTGCCAGCAGTTACGCCCAGGGGAGGGCTGAGACCCAGTACTTC; CDR3 protein: CASSYAQGRAETQYF
clone size: few; V gene: TRBV10-3; J gene: TRBJ1-2; D gene: -; CDR3 DNA: TGTGCCATCCGGGGAGGGATGAACTATGGCTACACCTTC; CDR3 protein: CAIRGGMNYGYTF
clone size: once; V gene: TRBV6-1; J gene: TRBJ2-3; D gene: TRBD1; CDR3 DNA: TGTGCCAGCAGTGTAGAACAGGGGCTGGGCACAGATACGCAGTATTTT; CDR3 protein: CASSVEQGLGTDTQYF
clone size: few; V gene: TRBV5-1; J gene: TRBJ1-4; D gene: -; CDR3 DNA: TGCGCCAGCAGCTTGGCGGGGGGCGAGGAAAAACTGTTTTTT; CDR3 protein: CASSLAGGEEKLFF